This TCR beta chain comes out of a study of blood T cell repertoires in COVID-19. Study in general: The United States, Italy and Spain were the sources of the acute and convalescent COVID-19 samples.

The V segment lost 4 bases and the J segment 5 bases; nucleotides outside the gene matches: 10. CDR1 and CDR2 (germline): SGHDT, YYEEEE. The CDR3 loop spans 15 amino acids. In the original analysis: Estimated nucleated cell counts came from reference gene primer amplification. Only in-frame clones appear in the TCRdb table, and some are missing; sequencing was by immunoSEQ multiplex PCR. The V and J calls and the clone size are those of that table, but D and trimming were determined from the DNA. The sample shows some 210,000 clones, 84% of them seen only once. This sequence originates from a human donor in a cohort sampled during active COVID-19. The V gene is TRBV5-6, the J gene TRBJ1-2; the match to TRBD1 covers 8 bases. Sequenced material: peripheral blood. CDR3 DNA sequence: TGTGCCAGCAGCCCCGTAGGGACAGGAACTTATGGCTACACCTTC. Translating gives CASSPVGTGTYGYTF.